Listed here are 20 T cell receptor beta chains from one sample, sequenced in a study of OX40 agonist ivuxolimab in advanced cancers. Profiling relied on immunoSEQ multiplex PCR, and the TCRdb table lists in-frame clones only, not all of them. The sample shows about 60,000 clones, around 90% of them seen only once. The material sequenced was CD4+ or CD8+ T cells sorted from blood, taken in a trial of the OX40 agonist ivuxolimab. The source is an adult with an advanced solid tumor such as melanoma, head and neck, liver or kidney cancer.

CDR3: CASSNRGLNTGELFF. CDR3 DNA sequence: TGTGCCAGCAGTAACCGGGGGCTGAACACCGGGGAGCTGTTTTTT. The rearrangement uses TRBV7-2 and TRBJ2-2, with D perhaps matching TRBD1 or TRBD2 (6 bases each). The CDR3 covers 15 residues. The V end lost 6 bases, the J end lost 1 base, and 12 bases lay between the germline ends. Germline CDR1 is SGHTA and CDR2 is FQGNSA.

This rearrangement joins TRBV19 to TRBJ2-1, with no clear D. In germline, CDR1 is LNHDA, CDR2 SQIVND (reference sequence). CDR3 length: 16 residues. V was shortened by 7 bases and J by 4 bases, with 20 bases between the two germline ends. CDR3 coding DNA: TGTGCCAGTACCATGGCCCACCCCCCCATGTACAATGAGCAGTTCTTC. It yields the protein CASTMAHPPMYNEQFF.

V and J are TRBV7-6 and TRBJ2-6, with D unresolved. V was shortened by 3 bases and J by 1 base, with 1 base between the two germline ends. From germline, CDR1 is SGHVS and CDR2 FNYEAQ. The CDR3 totals 13 residues. The CDR3 nucleotides are TGTGCCAGCAGCTTTTCTGGGGCCAACGTCCTGACTTTC. Protein: CASSFSGANVLTF.

In this sample, this clone turned up a few times. The genes are TRBV7-2 and TRBJ2-3; D is undetermined. CDR3 size: 14 residues. Deletions cut 3 bases from V and 4 bases from J, with 11 bases between. CDR1 and CDR2 from the germline V gene are SGHTA and FQGNSA. The DNA for the CDR3 is TGTGCCAGCAGCTTCATCCATGGCGCAGATACGCAGTATTTT. Translation gives CASSFIHGADTQYF.

The chain uses TRBV18 and TRBJ1-2, with TRBD1 matching over 7 bases. The trim removed 3 bases at V and 2 bases at J, leaving 6 bases unmatched. The CDR3 is 15 residues long. The V gene's germline CDR1 is KGHSH and CDR2 LQKENI. Written as DNA, the CDR3 is TGTGCCAGCTCACCGATCGAGGGACAGAACTATGGCTACACCTTC. It yields the protein CASSPIEGQNYGYTF.

The rearrangement uses TRBV12-5 and TRBJ2-5; possibly TRBD2 for D (6 bases). CDR1 is LGHNT, CDR2 FRNRAP, per germline. V shed 6 bases and J shed 2 bases, with 10 bases lying between them. The length of the CDR3 is 13 residues. The CDR3 is CASGQAGQETQYF. The CDR3 DNA is TGTGCTAGTGGACAGGCGGGGCAAGAGACCCAGTACTTC.

The chain links TRBV4-1 to TRBJ2-4; D may be TRBD2 (7 bases). V shed 8 bases and J shed 1 base, with 15 bases lying between them. This CDR3 is 15 amino acids long. CDR1 is MGHRA, CDR2 YSYEKL, per germline. CDR3 nucleotide sequence: TGCGCCAGCGGGGGGGGCAGGGCGGCCAAAAACATTCAGTACTTC. It is translated as CASGGGRAAKNIQYF.

This clone was observed a single time. The chain recombines TRBV28 with TRBJ2-7; 7 nucleotides line up with TRBD2. Looked up from germline, CDR1 is MDHEN and CDR2 is SYDVKM. V lost 6 bases and J lost 6; bases outside the gene matches: 8. There are 13 residues in the CDR3. CDR3 in amino acids: CASRGGVPLEQYF. Written as DNA, the CDR3 is TGTGCCAGCAGGGGGGGGGTTCCGCTCGAGCAGTACTTC.

The gene calls are TRBV7-2 and TRBJ2-2, with unresolved D. The germline V gene encodes CDR1 SGHTA and CDR2 FQGNSA. V gave up 1 base and J gave up 6 bases, with 6 bases separating them. This CDR3 comprises 13 residues. The DNA for the CDR3 is TGTGCCAGCAGCTTAGTTCTGGCCGGGGAGCTGTTTTTT. Translated, it gives CASSLVLAGELFF.

This clone has just one count. This chain joins TRBV28 and TRBJ1-3; D uncertain. V lost 7 bases and J 7 bases, leaving 8 bases between the germline ends. CDR3 length equals 11 residues. From germline, CDR1 is MDHEN and CDR2 SYDVKM. The CDR3 is CASTPGNTIYF. In nucleotides, the CDR3 is TGTGCCAGCACCCCGGGGAACACCATATATTTT.

J is TRBJ1-2 and V is TRBV7-2; weak D call: TRBD1 (5 bases). The V gene lost 2 bases and the J gene lost 2 bases, with 6 bases spanning the gap. The CDR3 has 13 amino acids. Germline assignment: CDR1 SGHTA and CDR2 FQGNSA. The CDR3 nucleotides are TGTGCCAGCAGCTTACAGGGAAACTATGGCTACACCTTC. This sequence encodes CASSLQGNYGYTF.

In nucleotides, the CDR3 is TGTGCCAGCAGCTTAGATTCGGGTAGTAGTAGAACCGGGGAGCTGTTTTTT. Residues: CASSLDSGSSRTGELFF. The chain links TRBV11-3 to TRBJ2-2; no reliable D call. Trimming took off 0 bases at V and 5 bases at J, with 16 bases between the two ends. The CDR3 loop spans 17 amino acids. CDR1 SGHNT and CDR2 YENEEA come from the germline V gene.

V usage is TRBV7-9 and J usage is TRBJ2-3; D gene unclear. V was cut by 5 bases and J by 2 bases, with 14 bases left in between. The germline V gene encodes CDR1 SEHNR and CDR2 FQNEAQ (reference sequence). CDR3 length: 15 residues. CDR3: CASSPSPGFTDTQYF. CDR3 nucleotide sequence: TGTGCCAGCAGCCCCTCCCCTGGATTCACAGATACGCAGTATTTT.

The chain is built from TRBV19 and TRBJ1-2; a weak D match, TRBD1 (5 bases). CDR1 is LNHDA, CDR2 SQIVND, per germline (reference sequence). The CDR3 covers 16 residues. Trimming took 2 bases from V and 3 from J, leaving 16 bases between them. DNA of the CDR3: TGTGCCAGTAGTATAAGGCCGGGCTCGGGGGACTATGGCTACACCTTC. It yields the protein CASSIRPGSGDYGYTF.

This clone was detected only once. The chain joins TRBV7-3 to TRBJ2-1, with D maybe TRBD1 (5 bases). This CDR3 spans 16 amino acids. The V gene's germline CDR1 is SGHTA and CDR2 FQGTGA. Between the trimmed V and J ends, which lost 2 bases and 5 bases, there was a span of 16 bases. The DNA of the CDR3 is TGTGCCAGCAGCTTACAATCGGCAGGGATCGACAATGAGCAGTTCTTC. Translated, it gives CASSLQSAGIDNEQFF.

The chain employs TRBV28 and TRBJ2-7, with 7 nucleotides matching TRBD2. The germline CDR1 and CDR2 sequences are MDHEN and SYDVKM. The CDR3 is 15 residues long. V shed 7 bases, J shed 1 base, and the junction held 10 bases outside the gene matches. The CDR3 sequence is CASTRGRGMSYEQYF. The CDR3 nucleotides are TGTGCCAGCACCCGAGGGCGGGGGATGTCCTACGAGCAGTACTTC.

The V and J genes are TRBV5-6 and TRBJ2-1, with D perhaps TRBD2 (6 bases). The CDR3 sequence is 15 residues long. Trimming took off 4 bases at V and 7 bases at J, with 18 bases between the two ends. Germline CDR1 reads SGHDT; CDR2 reads YYEEEE. The CDR3 region is CASSPGGTWGNEQFF. CDR3 in DNA: TGTGCCAGCAGCCCGGGCGGGACCTGGGGGAATGAGCAGTTCTTC.

This clone came up once. This chain connects TRBV7-8 to TRBJ1-1; no clear D. Trimming stripped 2 bases from V and 0 bases from J, with 4 bases between. The length of the CDR3 is 13 residues. CDR1 and CDR2 (germline): SGHVS, FQNEAQ. The CDR3 nucleotides read TGTGCCAGCAGCTTATTCATGAACACTGAAGCTTTCTTT. Protein: CASSLFMNTEAFF. Based on the CDR3 plus reference TRBV7-8 and TRBJ1-1, the full variable domain is GAGVSQSPRYKVAKRGQDVALRCDPISGHVSLFWYQQALGQGPEFLTYFQNEAQLDKSGLPSDRFFAERPEGSVSTLKIQRTQQEDSAVYLCASSLFMNTEAFFGQGTRLTVV.

The V call is TRBV6-5, the J call TRBJ2-3; D is uncertain. The V end lost 6 bases, the J end lost 2 bases, and 12 bases lay between the germline ends. Germline-derived CDR1 and CDR2 are MNHEY and SVGAGI. CDR3 length: 14 residues. In DNA, the CDR3 is TGTGCCAGCAGACGGAAGTTCTACACAGATACGCAGTATTTT. Translated: CASRRKFYTDTQYF.

The rearrangement links TRBV28 to TRBJ2-6; D may be TRBD2 (5 bases). This CDR3 has 16 amino acids. Trimming took off 6 bases at V and 0 bases at J, with 12 bases between the two ends. CDR1 is MDHEN, CDR2 SYDVKM, per germline. CDR3 DNA sequence: TGTGCCAGCAGCTCCGCGGGCCGCTCTGGGGCCAACGTCCTGACTTTC. Translating gives CASSSAGRSGANVLTF.